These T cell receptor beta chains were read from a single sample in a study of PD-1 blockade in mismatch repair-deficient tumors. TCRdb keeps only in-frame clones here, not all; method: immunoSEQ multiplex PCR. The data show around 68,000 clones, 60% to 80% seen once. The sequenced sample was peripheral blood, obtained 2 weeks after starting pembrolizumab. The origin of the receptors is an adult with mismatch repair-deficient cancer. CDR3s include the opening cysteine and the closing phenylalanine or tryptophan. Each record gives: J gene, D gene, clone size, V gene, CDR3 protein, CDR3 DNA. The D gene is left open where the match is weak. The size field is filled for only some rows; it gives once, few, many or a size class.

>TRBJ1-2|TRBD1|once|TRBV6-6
CASSYRGQGSYGYTF
TGTGCCAGCAGTTACCGAGGACAGGGGAGCTATGGCTACACCTTC
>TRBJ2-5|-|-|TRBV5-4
CASKIGRRDQETQYF
TGTGCCAGCAAAATCGGACGGCGGGACCAAGAGACCCAGTACTTC
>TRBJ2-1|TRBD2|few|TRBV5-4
CASSLAGGVYNEQFF
TGTGCCAGCAGCCTGGCGGGAGGGGTATACAATGAGCAGTTCTTC
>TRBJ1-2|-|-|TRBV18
CASSPVTGYTF
TGTGCCAGCTCACCAGTGACGGGCTACACCTTC
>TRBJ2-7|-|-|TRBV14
CASSQARPDLTEQYF
TGTGCCAGCAGCCAAGCGAGACCGGACCTTACCGAGCAGTACTTC
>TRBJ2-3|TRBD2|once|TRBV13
CASSLGAGVTDTQYF
TGTGCCAGCAGCTTAGGTGCGGGGGTCACAGATACGCAGTATTTT
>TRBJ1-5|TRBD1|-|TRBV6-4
CASRTGRLHQPQHF
TGTGCCAGCAGGACAGGGCGCCTACATCAGCCCCAGCATTTT
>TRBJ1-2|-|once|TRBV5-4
CASSREDQGYGGYTF
TGCGCCAGCAGCCGGGAAGATCAGGGTTATGGCGGCTACACCTTC
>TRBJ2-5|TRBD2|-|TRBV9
CASSGREVDETQYF
TGTGCCAGCAGTGGGCGGGAGGTGGATGAGACCCAGTACTTC
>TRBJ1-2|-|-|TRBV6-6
CASSSTSGGYTF
TGTGCCAGCAGTTCGACCTCAGGCGGCTACACCTTC
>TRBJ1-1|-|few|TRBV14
CASGEGAEAFF
TGTGCCAGCGGGGAGGGGGCTGAAGCTTTCTTT
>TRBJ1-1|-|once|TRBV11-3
CASSALGQWDTEAFF
TGTGCCAGCAGCGCACTTGGACAGTGGGACACTGAAGCTTTCTTT
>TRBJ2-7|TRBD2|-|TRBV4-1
CASSQGTSGAPYEQYF
TGCGCCAGCAGCCAAGGGACTAGCGGAGCGCCCTACGAGCAGTACTTC
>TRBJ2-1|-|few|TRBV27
CASSLSGGGNEQFF
TGTGCCAGCAGTCTGTCCGGAGGTGGCAATGAGCAGTTCTTC
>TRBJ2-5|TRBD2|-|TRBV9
CASSLEGRAQYF
TGTGCCAGCAGCCTTGAGGGGAGGGCCCAGTACTTC
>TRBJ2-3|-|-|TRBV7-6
CASSSTDTQYF
TGTGCCAGCAGCTCAACAGATACGCAGTATTTT
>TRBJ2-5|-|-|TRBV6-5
CASSYGVSGETQYF
TGTGCCAGCAGTTACGGGGTTTCTGGGGAGACCCAGTACTTC
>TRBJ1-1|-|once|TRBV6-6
CASSYLGFDTEAFF
TGTGCCAGCAGTTACTTAGGTTTCGACACTGAAGCTTTCTTT
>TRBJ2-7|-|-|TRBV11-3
CASSLGRGSYEQYF
TGTGCCAGCAGCTTGGGCAGGGGATCCTACGAGCAGTACTTC
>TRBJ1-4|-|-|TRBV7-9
CASSRTVGDEKLFF
TGTGCCAGCAGTCGGACAGTGGGAGATGAAAAACTGTTTTTT
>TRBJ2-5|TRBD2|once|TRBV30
CAWSVLAGGETQYF
TGTGCCTGGAGCGTTCTAGCGGGAGGCGAGACCCAGTACTTC
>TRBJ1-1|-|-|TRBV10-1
CASSGGLGTEAFF
TGCGCCAGCAGTGGGGGACTGGGCACTGAAGCTTTCTTT
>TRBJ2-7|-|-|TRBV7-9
CASSLVRGAARLEQYF
TGTGCCAGCAGCTTAGTTCGCGGAGCCGCCCGGCTCGAGCAGTACTTC
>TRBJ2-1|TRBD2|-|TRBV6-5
CASRTVAVGGNEQFF
TGTGCCAGCAGAACTGTAGCGGTGGGGGGGAATGAGCAGTTCTTC
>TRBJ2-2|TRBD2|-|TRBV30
CAWTPEGRDTGELFF
TGTGCCTGGACTCCAGAGGGGAGGGACACCGGGGAGCTGTTTTTT
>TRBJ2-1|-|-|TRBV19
CASSIHAANSYNEQFF
TGTGCCAGTAGTATCCATGCGGCCAACTCCTACAATGAGCAGTTCTTC
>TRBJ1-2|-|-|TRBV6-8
CASSYSNRVVGGYTF
TGTGCCAGCAGTTACTCAAACAGGGTGGTGGGGGGCTACACCTTC